This T cell receptor beta chain is from a study of T cell clonality in common variable immunodeficiency. General observations from the study: What drives increased CVID clonality needs T cell subpopulation sequencing. CVID patient heterogeneity limited repertoire-clinical complication correlations.

Patients and controls were mostly of Caucasian heritage. Control and CVID samples contributed equal amounts of genomic DNA. The protocol was immunoSEQ multiplex PCR, while the TCRdb copy is restricted to in-frame clones and leaves out a portion. This sample has about 35,000 clones and no singletons, with over 9% in the ten largest. This clone was counted at least ten times. Its antigen remains unknown. The sequenced fragment ends 3 residues before the CDR3 boundary, so the rest is inferred from the germline J gene. V lost 4 bases and J lost 3, with 11 bases in between. CDR1 is SGHRS and CDR2 is YFSETQ in the germline V gene. This CDR3 is built from 13 residues.

The genes are TRBV5-1 and TRBJ2-7, with D perhaps matching TRBD1 (6 bases). Sample: peripheral blood mononuclear cells. This clonotype was sampled from a person aged 18 to 70 in good health. CDR3 bases read: TGCGCCAGCAGCGGGACAAACAACTACGAG. It yields the protein CASSGTNNYE. The whole CDR3 region reads CASSGTNNYEQYF. Full variable domain (remainder filled in from reference TRBV5-1 and TRBJ2-7): KAGVTQTPRYLIKTRGQQVTLSCSPISGHRSVSWYQQTPGQGLQFLFEYFSETQRNKGNFPGRFSGRQFSNSRSEMNVSTLELGDSALYLCASSGTNNYEQYFGPGTRLTVT.